This section outlines one TCR beta chain sequence together with its context. Its antigen remains unidentified. No base qualities exist here, and no much larger clone lies one base off it. This sample is drawn from a study of CD8 T cells in ankylosing spondylitis (dated by TCRdb to 2016 to 2017). Study-wide context: The study profiled T cell receptor beta repertoires in healthy donors and ankylosing spondylitis patients to find disease-linked TCR variants. Peripheral blood was sampled, and synovial fluid was additionally collected from ankylosing spondylitis patients. The full study cohort was made up of about 25 ankylosing spondylitis patients and approximately 100 healthy donors. Study-wide conclusions, independent of this receptor: Blood from ankylosing spondylitis patients appeared to be characterized by a TCR beta motif made up of several highly homologous amino acid variants. The disease-linked clones were reported as significantly enriched in matched synovial fluid samples from ankylosing spondylitis patients. The disease-linked clones had a CD8+ phenotype and were found at relatively low frequencies in peripheral blood. Some motif variants had previously been reported in the synovial fluid and blood of reactive arthritis patients, which suggests shared mechanisms of disease initiation.

Looking up the germline V gene (reference sequence) yields CDR1 SEHNR and CDR2 FQNEAQ. The trim is 3 bases for V and 6 bases for J, with a gap of 12 bases between the germline ends. The CDR3 runs 14 residues from the cysteine to the phenylalanine. Only the CDR3 DNA is retained, 42 bases long and in frame from the first base. The data were produced on an Illumina HiSeq 2500. Quantitative 5'-RACE with molecular barcodes was used to prepare TCR beta libraries. In the original analysis: To identify disease-linked TCR variants, a new computational method was used, one built on a probabilistic model of VDJ rearrangement. Through fastp at Q25 and MiXCR, TCRdb rebuilt clones from the public reads, retaining in-frame beta chains. Entries are consolidated by CDR3 protein sequence, retaining the most common genes and DNA. TCRdb assigned the V and J calls; the authors' analysis was not used. The sample yields around 430,000 distinct CDR3 sequences; roughly 15% were counted once. The ten most abundant clones make up around 0.92% of the sample.

Sequencing was performed on blood, either unsorted or a sorted T cell fraction (not recorded which). The sequence was obtained from a male donor with ankylosing spondylitis. The rearranged segments are TRBV7-9 and TRBJ2-1; matching of 6 bases hints at TRBD2 as the D gene. The CDR3 region has the sequence CASSFTSTPNEQFF. The nucleotide sequence reads as follows: TGTGCCAGCAGCTTCACTAGCACCCCCAATGAGCAGTTCTTC. Supplemented by the reference TRBV7-9 and TRBJ2-1 proteins around the CDR3, the complete variable domain is DTGVSQNPRHKITKRGQNVTFRCDPISEHNRLYWYRQTLGQGPEFLTYFQNEAQLEKSRLLSDRFSAERPKGSFSTLEIQRTEQGDSAMYLCASSFTSTPNEQFFGPGTRLTVL.